These 2 T cell receptor beta chains originate from one sample sequenced in a study of OX40 agonist ivuxolimab in advanced cancers. Assay used: immunoSEQ multiplex PCR; TCRdb lists only in-frame clones, some missing. The data contain roughly 19,000 clones, approximately 87% of them singletons. The sequences come from CD4+ or CD8+ T cells sorted from blood, collected in a trial of the OX40 agonist ivuxolimab. The source of these receptors is an adult with an advanced solid tumor such as melanoma, head and neck, liver or kidney cancer.

The rearrangement uses TRBV6-4 and TRBJ2-3; 7 bases line up with TRBD1. The V gene's germline CDR1 is MRHNA and CDR2 SNTAGT. The CDR3 runs to 15 residues. J lost 5 bases, V lost 3 bases, and 8 bases had no gene match. Here the CDR3 DNA reads TGTGCCAGCAGTGAGAGGACAGGAGGATTAGATACGCAGTATTTT. Translated: CASSERTGGLDTQYF.

The chain employs TRBV7-9 and TRBJ2-7; D may be TRBD2 (5 bases). Germline V gene data show CDR1 as SEHNR and CDR2 as FQNEAQ (reference sequence). The germline V and J ends were trimmed by 5 bases and 3 bases, with 17 bases remaining between them. The CDR3 sequence is 15 residues long. This chain's CDR3 is CASSPRVEPIYEQYF. Here the CDR3 DNA reads TGTGCCAGCAGCCCGCGGGTGGAACCCATCTACGAGCAGTACTTC.